The subject of this entry is one T cell receptor beta chain. The CDR3 is made up of 13 amino acids. The V gene lost 6 bases and the J gene lost 1 base, with 9 bases spanning the gap. Germline V CDR1 and CDR2: MDHEN, SYDVKM. This sample is part of a study of blood T cell repertoires in COVID-19. Study-wide background: The study drew acute and convalescent COVID-19 samples from the United States, Italy and Spain. PBMCs, B-cell-depleted T cells, or T cells were the source of the cDNA or gDNA that made up the material.

As originally analysed: The assay estimated nucleated cells by amplifying reference gene primers. This table comes from immunoSEQ multiplex PCR, and its TCRdb copy is limited to in-frame clones, with some not included. V and J calls and clone size follow that table, whereas D and trimming were derived from the DNA. The sample lists 85,000 to 100,000 clones, around nine tenths occurring once. Enrolled during active infection, Seattle patients were then followed longitudinally. The source of this sequence is a woman aged 55-75 years with COVID-19, enrolled during active disease. Sample: peripheral blood. The rearrangement links TRBV28 to TRBJ1-1; the D gene is possibly TRBD1 (5 bases). The CDR3 nucleotides read TGTGCCAGCAGAGCTGGACAGAACACTGAAGCTTTCTTT. This encodes CASRAGQNTEAFF.